This T cell receptor beta chain was retrieved from a study of cytomegalovirus exposure and HLA in healthy donors. Points from the study as a whole: The study carried out a later analysis of TCR beta sequences. It associated roughly 17,000 of them with specific HLA alleles at a false discovery rate of 0.05. The study recorded some 160 TCR beta chains that were cytomegalovirus-associated. More clonal expansion characterized HLA-associated TCR beta chains than equally common others in a later analysis.

The table lists this clone with a few counts. Its antigen is currently unknown. V was cut by 5 bases and J by 2 bases, with 4 bases left in between. CDR1 MNHEY and CDR2 SMNVEV come from the germline V gene (reference sequence). The CDR3 extends over 11 amino acids. With 60 Vbeta and 13 Jbeta primers, the PCR was carried out. Sequencing was performed with immunoSEQ multiplex PCR; in TCRdb, only in-frame clones are kept and a portion is missing. The sample holds 170,000 or so clones, 75% seen once. The specimen sequenced was PBMCs. This clonotype was obtained from a male donor in good health and CMV-seronegative. The V call is TRBV27, the J call TRBJ2-7, with D unresolved. As DNA, the CDR3 is TGTGCCAGCAGTCCTACCTACGAGCAGTACTTC. Protein product: CASSPTYEQYF.